One and the same sample provided the 11 T cell receptor beta chains below, sequenced in a study of early T cells in non-severe SARS-CoV-2 infection. From the 5' RACE reads, TCRdb called clonotypes with MiXCR, one entry per CDR3 protein. The sample lists 81,000 or so distinct CDR3 sequences, 9.5% to 15% seen once, with about 3% in the top ten. The sequencing sample was made of whole blood. These receptors were taken from an adult who was a healthcare worker with PCR-confirmed SARS-CoV-2 infection or an uninfected control (not recorded which).

This chain joins TRBV19 and TRBJ2-3; the match to TRBD2 covers 7 bases. V shed 3 bases, J shed 1 base, and the junction held 7 bases outside the gene matches. CDR1 and CDR2 from the germline V gene are LNHDA and SQIVND (reference sequence). There are 16 residues in the CDR3. The CDR3 coding sequence is TGTGCCAGTAGTATCGGCGGGAGCGTGTGCACAGATACGCAGTATTTT. Amino acid sequence: CASSIGGSVCTDTQYF.

This clonotype was detected ten times or more. The chain has TRBV6-1 and TRBJ2-5, with 8 nucleotides matching TRBD2. The CDR3 runs 18 residues. The germline CDR1 and CDR2 sequences are MNHNS and SASEGT. After removal of 0 bases from V and 5 bases from J, the junction contained 14 bases not matched to a gene. CDR3 nucleotides: TGTGCCAGCAGTGAAGCGCTTCCCTCCAGCGGGGGCAGGGAGACCCAGTACTTC. Protein: CASSEALPSSGGRETQYF.

This clonotype was recorded a few times. The J gene is TRBJ2-1, the V gene TRBV30; D not resolved. The germline V gene encodes CDR1 GTSNPN and CDR2 SVGIG (reference sequence). This CDR3 is built from 12 residues. The germline V and J ends were trimmed by 1 base and 3 bases, with 4 bases remaining between them. The CDR3 loop is CAWSAGYNEQFF. The CDR3 DNA follows: TGTGCCTGGAGTGCAGGCTACAATGAGCAGTTCTTC.

The chain recombines TRBV10-2 with TRBJ2-2; a possible D gene is TRBD2 (5 bases). The CDR3 contains 13 residues. V lost 7 bases to trimming and J lost 6 bases, with 12 bases between them. The V gene's germline CDR1 is WSHSY and CDR2 SAAADI. This chain's CDR3 is CASISGVSGELFF. CDR3 nucleotide sequence: TGCGCCAGCATTTCCGGGGTCTCCGGGGAGCTGTTTTTT.

The chain is built from TRBV5-1 and TRBJ2-1; 7 nucleotides match TRBD2. With 4 bases clipped from V and 9 bases from J, the junction kept 19 bases outside the gene matches. Germline V lookup: CDR1 SGHRS, CDR2 YFSETQ. The CDR3 covers 17 residues. The CDR3 DNA is TGCGCCAGCAGCCCTGGGGTCTCCCGGGAGGTTTGGCGTGAGCAGTTCTTC. Translation gives CASSPGVSREVWREQFF.

This clonotype is labeled as medium-sized. The rearrangement joins TRBV28 to TRBJ1-2, with D possibly matching TRBD1 (5 bases). Germline V gene data show CDR1 as MDHEN and CDR2 as SYDVKM. Trimming removed 8 bases at V and 2 bases at J, with 18 bases between. CDR3 length: 15 amino acids. In nucleotides, the CDR3 is TGTGCCAGCGGCCTGCCCGGACACCCGAACTATGGCTACACCTTC. Translated: CASGLPGHPNYGYTF.

The chain combines TRBV29-1 with TRBJ2-6; D may be TRBD1 (5 bases). Germline V gives CDR1 SQVTM, CDR2 ANQGSEA. This CDR3 has 15 amino acids. Trimming took off 6 bases at V and 0 bases at J, with 12 bases between the two ends. This chain's CDR3 is CSVTVDNSGANVLTF. DNA of the CDR3: TGCAGCGTAACAGTGGACAACTCTGGGGCCAACGTCCTGACTTTC.

This clonotype was counted a few times. J is TRBJ2-3 and V is TRBV7-3; D is perhaps TRBD2 (5 bases). Per germline, CDR1 SGHTA and CDR2 FQGTGA. CDR3 length: 14 residues. V lost 2 bases and J lost 2, with 8 bases in between. The CDR3 region is CASSLAGITDTQYF. The CDR3 DNA reads TGTGCCAGCAGCTTAGCCGGGATCACAGATACGCAGTATTTT. The complete variable domain, with remaining parts taken from reference TRBV7-3 and TRBJ2-3, reads GAGVSQTPSNKVTEKGKYVELRCDPISGHTALYWYRQSLGQGPEFLIYFQGTGAADDSGLPNDRFFAVRPEGSVSTLKIQRTERGDSAVYLCASSLAGITDTQYFGPGTRLTVL.

The chain uses TRBV20-1 and TRBJ1-5; 8 nucleotides match TRBD1. Germline V gene sequence: CDR1 DFQATT, CDR2 SNEGSKA (reference sequence). CDR3 length: 15 residues. Germline trimming cut 2 bases from V and 2 bases from J; bases unmatched to any gene: 5. In DNA, the CDR3 is TGCAGTGCTAGAATAACAGGGGGAGGCAATCAGCCCCAGCATTTT. This translates into CSARITGGGNQPQHF.

J is TRBJ1-6 and V is TRBV7-9; D ambiguous. The CDR3 is 16 residues long. Trimming pared 6 bases from V and 6 bases from J, leaving 18 bases between. Germline V gene sequence: CDR1 SEHNR, CDR2 FQNEAQ (reference sequence). CDR3 in amino acids: CASSAGGARRNSPLHF. In DNA, the CDR3 is TGTGCCAGCAGTGCAGGAGGAGCCAGGCGTAATTCACCCCTCCACTTT.

Written as DNA, the CDR3 is TGTGCCAGCAGCAAAATGACAGGGAGGGACTTGAACATTCAGTACTTC. Translation: CASSKMTGRDLNIQYF. The chain uses TRBV28 and TRBJ2-4; D is tentatively TRBD1 or TRBD2 (7 bases each). V shed 6 bases and J shed 7 bases, with 22 bases lying between them. The CDR3 totals 16 residues. Per germline, CDR1 MDHEN and CDR2 SYDVKM.